The TCR beta chain described here comes from a study of graft-versus-host responses after intestinal transplantation. The assay was immunoSEQ multiplex PCR, and TCRdb's table has in-frame clones only and misses some. The sample lists 35,000 to 40,000 clones, about 90% seen once, with roughly 18% in the top ten. This clone has a handful of counts. Its antigen is currently unknown. Study results and caveats: Researchers found GvH clones in recipient marrow, and some showed up first in ileum or blood.

Graft tissue was processed to release intraepithelial and lamina propria lymphocytes. V shed 4 bases and J shed 0 bases, with 20 bases lying between them. The CDR3 contains 17 residues. Germline V gives CDR1 SGHDT, CDR2 YYEEEE. The clonotype comes from a human patient who received an intestinal transplant, so some T cells may come from the graft donor. This chain joins TRBV5-6 and TRBJ2-7, with D uncertain. The material was ileum tissue, obtained approximately 200 days after intestinal transplant. The CDR3 sequence: CASSTSITGRFSYEQYF. The DNA of the CDR3 is TGTGCCAGCAGCACGTCGATCACTGGACGGTTCTCCTACGAGCAGTACTTC. Drawing the rest from reference TRBV5-6 and TRBJ2-7, the complete variable domain is DAGVTQSPTHLIKTRGQQVTLRCSPKSGHDTVSWYQQALGQGPQFIFQYYEEEERQRGNFPDRFSGHQFPNYSSELNVNALLLGDSALYLCASSTSITGRFSYEQYFGPGTRLTVT.